Below are 25 T cell receptor beta chains sequenced from a single sample in a study of cytomegalovirus exposure and HLA in healthy donors. 13 Jbeta primers and 60 Vbeta primers were used for the PCR. Generated by immunoSEQ multiplex PCR, the TCRdb table keeps only in-frame clones and is missing some. The top ten clones hold under 1.1% of a sample with roughly 180,000 clones, almost 85% of them seen once. Sample: PBMCs. The receptors shown here come from a man aged 30 to 45 in good health and CMV-seronegative.

The V call is TRBV7-5, the J call TRBJ2-3; the table gives TRBD1 as D, unverified against the DNA. TRBV7-5 is a listed pseudogene. This CDR3 spans 16 amino acids. The CDR3 DNA is TGTGTCAGAAGCTTAGAGGGACAGGTCAGCACAGATACGCAGTATTTT. Amino acids: CVRSLEGQVSTDTQYF.

On this clone: At one end, the junction sequence differs from germline, possibly due to a read error. V usage is TRBV7-2 and J usage is TRBJ2-1; 11 bases map to TRBD2. Germline V gives CDR1 SGHTA, CDR2 FQGNSA. The CDR3 contains 16 residues. The CDR3 protein is CASRLAGGVLDNEQFF. The DNA for the CDR3 is TGTGCCAGCAGATTAGCGGGAGGGGTATTGGACAATGAGCAGTTCTTC.

J is TRBJ2-7 and V is TRBV7-8, with 8 bases identical to TRBD2. The CDR3 extends over 14 amino acids. The trim removed 1 base at V and 5 bases at J, leaving 4 bases unmatched. Looked up from germline, CDR1 is SGHVS and CDR2 is FQNEAQ. Here the CDR3 reads CASSLELAVDEQYF. DNA of the CDR3: TGTGCCAGCAGCTTAGAACTAGCGGTGGACGAGCAGTACTTC.

V is TRBV28 and J is TRBJ1-2; a possible D gene is TRBD1 (5 bases). CDR3 length equals 14 residues. The germline V gene encodes CDR1 MDHEN and CDR2 SYDVKM. Trimming stripped 2 bases from V and 2 bases from J, with 9 bases between. The CDR3 protein is CASSLPPGNYGYTF. The CDR3, as DNA: TGTGCCAGCAGTTTACCTCCAGGGAACTATGGCTACACCTTC.

The chain joins TRBV18 to TRBJ2-3, with D unclear. V was shortened by 6 bases and J by 2 bases, with 15 bases between the two germline ends. This CDR3 contains 15 residues. Germline CDR1 is KGHSH and CDR2 is LQKENI. The CDR3 here is CASSRIRTATDTQYF. The CDR3 bases are TGTGCCAGCTCCCGCATTCGAACTGCCACAGATACGCAGTATTTT.

This chain joins TRBV28 and TRBJ1-1; possible D gene TRBD1, 5 bases. The CDR3 sequence is 15 residues long. V lost 0 bases, J lost 6 bases, and 14 bases lay in between. Germline CDR1 MDHEN, CDR2 SYDVKM. The CDR3 sequence is CASSLWGRVGAEAFF. DNA of the CDR3: TGTGCCAGCAGTTTATGGGGCAGGGTGGGTGCTGAAGCTTTCTTT.

As regards this clone: A read error may produce the germline difference seen at one junction end. Other DNA sequences in the same sample also yield this CDR3. This chain links TRBV6-1 with TRBJ1-1, with 7 nucleotides matching TRBD1. This CDR3 spans 14 amino acids. The germline V gene has CDR1 MNHNS and CDR2 SASEGT. The CDR3 protein is CASSERGQNTEAFF. CDR3 bases: TGTGCCAGCAGTGAAAGGGGACAGAACACTGAAGCCTTCTTT.

This chain uses TRBV7-6 with TRBJ1-2; 7 nucleotides line up with TRBD1. Germline CDR1 is SGHVS and CDR2 is FNYEAQ. This CDR3 region has 15 residues. J lost 2 bases, V lost 1 base, and 4 bases had no gene match. The CDR3 DNA reads as TGTGCCAGCAGCTTAGATGACAGGGTAAACTATGGCTACACCTTC. It encodes CASSLDDRVNYGYTF.

This chain joins TRBV9 and TRBJ2-5; D ambiguous. The CDR3 length is 15 residues. Trimming pared 0 bases from V and 2 bases from J, leaving 11 bases between. Germline CDR1 is SGDLS and CDR2 is YYNGEE. Here the CDR3 DNA reads TGTGCCAGCAGCGTAGCTGGCAGGCAACAAGAGACCCAGTACTTC. Protein: CASSVAGRQQETQYF.

The rearrangement uses TRBV7-2 and TRBJ2-7, with 7 bases identical to TRBD1. Germline loops: CDR1 SGHTA, CDR2 FQGNSA. CDR3 length: 12 amino acids. J was trimmed by 5 bases and V by 5 bases; bases with no gene match: 3. In DNA form, the CDR3 reads TGTGCCAGCAGCCACAGGGGTAACGAGCAGTACTTC. It translates to CASSHRGNEQYF.

This clone was found a few times. The chain couples TRBV10-3 to TRBJ2-2; 10 bases match TRBD1. The CDR3 runs 16 residues. Germline CDR1 ENHRY, CDR2 SYGVKD. Trimming cost V 3 bases and J 6 bases; bases outside gene matches: 7. CDR3 loop: CAISESDRGRAGELFF. Written as DNA, the CDR3 is TGTGCCATCAGTGAATCTGACAGGGGGCGAGCCGGGGAGCTGTTTTTT.

The CDR3 loop is CSVERDRDEQFF. The CDR3 DNA is TGCAGCGTTGAGAGGGACAGGGATGAGCAGTTCTTC. The genes are TRBV29-1 and TRBJ2-1, with 9 bases aligning to TRBD1. V lost 3 bases and J lost 8; bases outside the gene matches: 2. This CDR3 is 12 amino acids long. Germline lookup yields CDR1 SQVTM and CDR2 ANQGSEA.

This clone was detected only once. The rearrangement joins TRBV20-1 to TRBJ2-5; a weak D match, TRBD2 (5 bases). Trimming pared 6 bases from V and 3 bases from J, leaving 8 bases between. Germline CDR1 is DFQATT and CDR2 is SNEGSKA (reference sequence). This CDR3 region has 11 residues. The CDR3 spells CSAQLEETQYF. The CDR3 nucleotides are TGCAGTGCCCAACTAGAAGAGACCCAGTACTTC.

The chain couples TRBV5-1 to TRBJ1-4; D call uncertain. This CDR3 contains 15 residues. V was cut by 1 base and J by 4 bases, with 11 bases left in between. Germline-derived CDR1 and CDR2 are SGHRS and YFSETQ. In DNA form, the CDR3 reads TGCGCCAGCAGCTTGATGGGAGACCTTAATGAAAAACTGTTTTTT. Its translation: CASSLMGDLNEKLFF.

This chain connects TRBV6-4 to TRBJ2-1; 11 bases are shared with TRBD2. Germline V lookup: CDR1 MRHNA, CDR2 SNTAGT. The CDR3 sequence is 16 residues long. J lost 4 bases, V lost 0 bases, and 2 bases had no gene match. The DNA of the CDR3 is TGTGCCAGCAGTGACTCGATAGCGGGAGGGTACAATGAGCAGTTCTTC. Translation: CASSDSIAGGYNEQFF.

The V gene is TRBV18, the J gene TRBJ2-6; 9 bases fit TRBD1. Per germline, CDR1 KGHSH and CDR2 LQKENI. Germline trimming cut 2 bases from V and 1 base from J; bases unmatched to any gene: 6. This CDR3 contains 18 residues. The CDR3 DNA follows: TGTGCCAGCTCACCAACCGGGACAGGGAGGTCTGGGGCCAACGTCCTGACTTTC. It specifies CASSPTGTGRSGANVLTF.

CDR3 region: CASSSGLLRDTEAFF. CDR3 nucleotides: TGTGCCAGCAGTTCCGGCCTCCTCCGGGACACTGAAGCTTTCTTT. The chain carries TRBV28 and TRBJ1-1; D not resolved. Trimming took off 4 bases at V and 3 bases at J, with 15 bases between the two ends. CDR3 length equals 15 residues. The germline V gene encodes CDR1 MDHEN and CDR2 SYDVKM.

The V gene is TRBV7-9, the J gene TRBJ2-7, with a weak D call TRBD1 (6 bases). V was pared by 1 base and J by 3 bases, with 16 bases between. CDR3 size: 16 residues. Germline-derived CDR1 and CDR2 are SEHNR and FQNEAQ (reference sequence). This CDR3 is CASSLGTGKKVYEQYF. Written as DNA, the CDR3 is TGTGCCAGCAGCTTAGGCACAGGGAAGAAGGTCTACGAGCAGTACTTC. The full variable domain, its missing parts supplied by reference TRBV7-9 and TRBJ2-7, is DTGVSQNPRHKITKRGQNVTFRCDPISEHNRLYWYRQTLGQGPEFLTYFQNEAQLEKSRLLSDRFSAERPKGSFSTLEIQRTEQGDSAMYLCASSLGTGKKVYEQYFGPGTRLTVT.

The chain joins TRBV7-9 to TRBJ2-7; D is ambiguous. The ends were cut back, 5 bases at V and 2 bases at J, with 13 bases in the middle. The V gene's germline CDR1 is SEHNR and CDR2 FQNEAQ (reference sequence). The length of the CDR3 is 14 residues. CDR3 residues: CASSALSPTYEQYF. In nucleotides, the CDR3 is TGTGCCAGCAGCGCACTCTCTCCAACCTACGAGCAGTACTTC.

The chain employs TRBV7-9 and TRBJ2-5, with a weak D call TRBD1 (5 bases). This CDR3 comprises 15 residues. CDR1 is SEHNR and CDR2 is FQNEAQ in the germline V gene (reference sequence). V dropped 10 bases and J dropped 5 bases, with 23 bases sitting between them. The CDR3, as DNA: TGTGCCAACTCGCCGGCGAAAGGGGTTTCGGAGACCCAGTACTTC. It codes for CANSPAKGVSETQYF.

The chain recombines TRBV6-5 with TRBJ1-3; D possibly corresponds to TRBD1 (5 bases). Germline V lookup: CDR1 MNHEY, CDR2 SVGAGI. The CDR3 spans 16 residues. V gave up 2 bases and J gave up 3 bases, with 14 bases separating them. In nucleotides, the CDR3 is TGTGCCAGCAGTTACGACGCAGCAGGGAATGGAAACACCATATATTTT. Its translation is CASSYDAAGNGNTIYF.

This chain connects TRBV2 to TRBJ2-5; 9 nucleotides line up with TRBD1. CDR1 SNHLY and CDR2 FYNNEI come from the germline V gene. The J segment lost 2 bases and the V segment lost 7 bases, leaving 5 bases of the junction unmatched. The CDR3 loop spans 14 amino acids. The CDR3 sequence: CASMDRGGQETQYF. CDR3 coding DNA: TGTGCCAGCATGGACAGGGGTGGTCAAGAGACCCAGTACTTC.

The chain joins TRBV4-3 to TRBJ2-5; D ambiguous. The CDR3 is 15 residues long. Germline CDR1 is LGHNA and CDR2 is YSLEER. V lost 0 bases to trimming and J lost 4 bases, with 12 bases between them. CDR3 protein: CASSQDKLPRETQYF. The CDR3 DNA reads as TGCGCCAGCAGCCAAGATAAACTCCCCCGAGAGACCCAGTACTTC.

This clone was seen just once. The J gene is TRBJ1-1, the V gene TRBV7-8, with TRBD1 matching over 8 bases. The germline CDR1 and CDR2 sequences are SGHVS and FQNEAQ. The CDR3 is 14 amino acids. Unmatched junction bases numbered 6, after V lost 5 bases and J lost 4 bases. The DNA of the CDR3 is TGTGCCAGCAGCCTCAGGACAGGGTCCACTGAAGCTTTCTTT. Its translation is CASSLRTGSTEAFF.

The chain joins TRBV27 to TRBJ2-7; D is possibly TRBD2 (6 bases). The CDR3 totals 15 residues. Germline values: CDR1 MNHEY, CDR2 SMNVEV (reference sequence). Trimming took 4 bases from V and 0 from J, leaving 13 bases between them. The CDR3 spells CASSSFRGTSYEQYF. The CDR3 DNA reads TGTGCCAGCAGTTCCTTTCGCGGGACCTCCTACGAGCAGTACTTC.